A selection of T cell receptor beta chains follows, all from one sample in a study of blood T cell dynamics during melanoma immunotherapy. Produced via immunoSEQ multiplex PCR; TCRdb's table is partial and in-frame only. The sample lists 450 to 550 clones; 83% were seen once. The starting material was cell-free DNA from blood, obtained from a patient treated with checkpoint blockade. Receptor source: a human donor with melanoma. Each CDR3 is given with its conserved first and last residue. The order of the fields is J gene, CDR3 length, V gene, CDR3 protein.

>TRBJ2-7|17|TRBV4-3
CASSQDGAGRRPGEQYF
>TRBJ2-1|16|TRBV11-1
CASSLYKTSGYSEQFF
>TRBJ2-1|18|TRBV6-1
CASSVPTSGGYSYNEQFF
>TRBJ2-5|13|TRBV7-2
CASSFTGGETQYF
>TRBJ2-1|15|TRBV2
CASSVQGAGYNEQFF
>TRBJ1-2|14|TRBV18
CASSPYREDYGYTF
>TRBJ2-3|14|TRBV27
CASQGGWFTDTQYF
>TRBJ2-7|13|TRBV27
CASSPLIRYEQYF
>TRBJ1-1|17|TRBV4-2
CASSQERGGAENTEAFF
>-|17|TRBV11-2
CASSLGLGQGGQETQYF
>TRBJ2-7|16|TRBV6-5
CASSYKPTSWRSEQYF
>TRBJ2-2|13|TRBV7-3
CASSEQGSGELFF
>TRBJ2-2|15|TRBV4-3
CASSQEMGGTGELFF
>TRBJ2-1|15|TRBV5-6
CASSLGDRAYNEQFF
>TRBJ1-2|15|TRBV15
CATSRDPDGIYGYTF
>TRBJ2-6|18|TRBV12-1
CASSLKIIGQSRANVLTF
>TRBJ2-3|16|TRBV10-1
CASSPSRSGAGDTQYF
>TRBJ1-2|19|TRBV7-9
CASSSSNTKDGGMRGGYTF
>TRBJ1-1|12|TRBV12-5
CASGLGRGEAFF
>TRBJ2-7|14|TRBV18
CASSPERNTYEQYF
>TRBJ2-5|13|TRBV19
CASSDEGMGAQYF
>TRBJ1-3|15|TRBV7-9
CASSLWTATRNTIYF
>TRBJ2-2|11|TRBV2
CASSERSELFF
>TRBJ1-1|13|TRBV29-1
CSVREVANTEAFF
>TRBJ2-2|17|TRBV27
CASSSAGLALNTGELFF
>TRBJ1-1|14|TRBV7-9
CASSPDREDTEAFF
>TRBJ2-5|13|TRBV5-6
CASSWSYQETQYF
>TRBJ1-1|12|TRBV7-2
CASSPRGTEAFF
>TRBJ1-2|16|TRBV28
CASSSNPRQGDYGYTF
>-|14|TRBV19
CASSTDSGSDEQYF
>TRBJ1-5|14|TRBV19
CASKWDSLNQPQHF
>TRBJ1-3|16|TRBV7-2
CASSPQGSPVGNTIYF
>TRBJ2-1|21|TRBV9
CASSVTPGTSGGPALYNEQFF
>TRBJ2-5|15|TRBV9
CASSADGQGRETQYF
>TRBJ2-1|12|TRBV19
CASSINRGELFF
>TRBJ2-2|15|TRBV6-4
CASSDGGANTGELFF
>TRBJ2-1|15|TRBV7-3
CASSRTAQSYNEQFF
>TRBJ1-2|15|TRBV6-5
CASSYFLGSRDGYTF
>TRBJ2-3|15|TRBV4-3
CASSQRGGSTDTQYF
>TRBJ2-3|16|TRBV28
CASTRVQDWGTDTQYF
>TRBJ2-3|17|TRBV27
CASRPGQGSWGTDTQYF
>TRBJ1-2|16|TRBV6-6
CASSYGPTGPGGGYTF
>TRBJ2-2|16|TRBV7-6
CASSPTGGVNTGELFF
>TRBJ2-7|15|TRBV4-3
CASSQDRLALYEQYF
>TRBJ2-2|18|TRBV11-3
CASSYHLGLAANTGELFF
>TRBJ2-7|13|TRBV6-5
CASSYAAGYEQYF
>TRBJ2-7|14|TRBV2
CASRGTVVSYEQYF
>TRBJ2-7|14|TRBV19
CASSTDSGSDEQYF
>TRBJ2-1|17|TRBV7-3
CASSSHTGTGRGNEQFF
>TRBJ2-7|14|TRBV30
CAWSVQGGQYEQYF
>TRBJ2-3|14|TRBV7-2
CASSLDYSTDTQYF
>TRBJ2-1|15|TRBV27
CASSAGLAGPEGQFF
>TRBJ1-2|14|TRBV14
CASSQGTARGGYTF
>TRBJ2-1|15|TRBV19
CASSMTSGDYNEQFF
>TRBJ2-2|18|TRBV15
CATSRTLAGGPAGGELFF
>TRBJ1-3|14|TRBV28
CASSLIGAGNTIYF
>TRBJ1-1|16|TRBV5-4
CASSLLGGGGNTEAFF
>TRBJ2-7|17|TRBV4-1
CASSLGTSGGTPYEQYF